Presented here are 22 T cell receptor beta chains from one specimen sequenced in a study of cytomegalovirus exposure and HLA in healthy donors. Both 60 Vbeta primers and 13 Jbeta primers went into the PCR. Produced via immunoSEQ multiplex PCR; TCRdb's table is partial and in-frame only. The data show fewer than 200,000 clones, with approximately 80% seen just once and about 0.8% held by the top ten. Sequencing was carried out using PBMCs. Source of these receptors: a woman between 18 and 29 years old in good health and CMV-seronegative.

The V gene is TRBV6-4, the J gene TRBJ2-4; TRBD1 agrees at 8 bases. Germline V gives CDR1 MRHNA, CDR2 SNTAGT. This CDR3 comprises 17 residues. The V gene end was trimmed by 6 bases and the J gene end by 0 bases; junction bases not matched to a gene: 10. For the CDR3, the DNA is TGTGCCAGCAGCGAGGGACAGGCCATGCTAGCCAAAAACATTCAGTACTTC. Its translation: CASSEGQAMLAKNIQYF.

This clone appeared once. The chain links TRBV19 to TRBJ1-2; D gene unclear. This CDR3 comprises 14 residues. Germline V gives CDR1 LNHDA, CDR2 SQIVND (reference sequence). Trimming cost V 5 bases and J 8 bases, with 18 bases left between them. The CDR3 reads CASSSPQTRTGYTF. The CDR3 bases are TGTGCCAGTAGTTCCCCGCAGACTCGAACCGGCTACACCTTC. Full variable domain (rest looked up from reference TRBV19 and TRBJ1-2): DGGITQSPKYLFRKEGQNVTLSCEQNLNHDAMYWYRQDPGQGLRLIYYSQIVNDFQKGDIAEGYSVSREKKESFPLTVTSAQKNPTAFYLCASSSPQTRTGYTFGSGTRLTVV.

This rearrangement joins TRBV29-1 to TRBJ2-1; 10 nucleotides agree with TRBD2. V lost 7 bases, J lost 6 bases, and 9 bases stayed unmatched. This CDR3 has 14 amino acids. Germline lookup yields CDR1 SQVTM and CDR2 ANQGSEA. The CDR3, as DNA: TGCAGCGCCTTCTTGTGGACTAGCGGCAATGAGCAGTTCTTC. It specifies CSAFLWTSGNEQFF.

This chain joins TRBV28 and TRBJ2-7; D gene unclear. Germline V gene data show CDR1 as MDHEN and CDR2 as SYDVKM. The CDR3 is 13 amino acids. The V end lost 6 bases, the J end lost 3 bases, and 12 bases lay between the germline ends. The chain's CDR3 is CASRVGQSYEQYF. CDR3 DNA sequence: TGTGCCAGCAGGGTTGGGCAGAGCTACGAGCAGTACTTC.

The rearrangement links TRBV15 to TRBJ1-4; 7 bases are shared with TRBD1. The CDR3 has 18 amino acids. Per the germline V gene, CDR1 is LNHNV and CDR2 is YYDKDF (reference sequence). J gave up 2 bases and V 1 base, and 10 bases lay outside the gene matches. In DNA form, the CDR3 reads TGTGCCACCAGCAGAGTTTTCAAAGGGGGCCCGACTAATGAAAAACTGTTTTTT. Amino acid sequence: CATSRVFKGGPTNEKLFF.

The V gene is TRBV5-4, the J gene TRBJ2-5, with TRBD1 as a possible D gene (6 bases). Germline CDR1 reads SGHNT; CDR2 reads YYREEE (reference sequence). Trimming took off 4 bases at V and 2 bases at J, with 12 bases between the two ends. The CDR3 is 14 amino acids. CDR3 amino acids: CASSLDSIQETQYF. CDR3 in DNA: TGTGCCAGCAGCCTGGACAGTATTCAAGAGACCCAGTACTTC.

V usage is TRBV19 and J usage is TRBJ2-7; 10 positions agree with TRBD1. This CDR3 comprises 15 residues. CDR1 LNHDA and CDR2 SQIVND come from the germline V gene (reference sequence). Unmatched junction bases numbered 8, after V lost 4 bases and J lost 5 bases. The CDR3 sequence: CASSSGTGDVDEQYF. Written as DNA, the CDR3 is TGTGCCAGTAGTAGCGGGACAGGGGATGTTGACGAGCAGTACTTC.

This clone was seen only once. This CDR3 reads CSVEVVGQVYGYTF. DNA of the CDR3: TGCAGCGTTGAAGTTGTGGGACAGGTCTATGGCTACACCTTC. The rearrangement uses TRBV29-1 and TRBJ1-2; 8 nucleotides match TRBD1. Per the germline V gene, CDR1 is SQVTM and CDR2 is ANQGSEA. The CDR3 runs to 14 residues. V dropped 1 base and J dropped 4; count of bases not matched to a gene: 5.

The gene calls are TRBV2 and TRBJ1-2; D gene unclear. The CDR3 has 12 residues. Trimming removed 7 bases from V and 1 base from J, with 7 bases in between. Germline CDR1 reads SNHLY; CDR2 reads FYNNEI. The CDR3 here is CASNDYNYGYTF. The CDR3 coding sequence is TGTGCCAGCAATGACTATAACTATGGCTACACCTTC.

The V gene is TRBV7-2, the J gene TRBJ1-1; no clear D gene. Germline V gene lookup returns CDR1 SGHTA and CDR2 FQGNSA. Trimming stripped 3 bases from V and 6 bases from J, with 17 bases between. The CDR3 consists of 15 residues. The CDR3, as DNA: TGTGCCAGCAGCTTTAACCCGGAGTCGGTTTCTGAAGCTTTCTTT. Amino acid sequence: CASSFNPESVSEAFF.

The gene calls are TRBV19 and TRBJ2-1, with TRBD2 matching over 12 bases. CDR1 is LNHDA and CDR2 is SQIVND in the germline V gene (reference sequence). The J segment lost 5 bases and the V segment lost 1 base, leaving 6 bases of the junction unmatched. The CDR3 totals 17 residues. CDR3: CASSIVASGRVHNEQFF. CDR3 DNA: TGTGCCAGTAGTATAGTGGCTAGCGGGAGGGTACACAATGAGCAGTTCTTC.

The chain carries TRBV11-2 and TRBJ2-3; 14 bases align to TRBD2. V shed 1 base and J 7 bases; nucleotides not matched to a gene: 13. The CDR3 contains 19 residues. Germline V CDR1 and CDR2: SGHAT, FQNNGV. As DNA, the CDR3 is TGTGCCAGCAGCTTAGCCCAGGTCGGGACTAGCGGGAGTTCGAATACGCAGTATTTT. Translated: CASSLAQVGTSGSSNTQYF.

This clone was seen a handful of times. The chain is built from TRBV12-5 and TRBJ2-7; D might be TRBD2 (5 bases). V was trimmed by 7 bases and J by 3 bases, leaving 10 bases between them. Germline V lookup: CDR1 LGHNT, CDR2 FRNRAP. The CDR3 totals 12 residues. CDR3 protein: CASAEGGYEQYF. The CDR3 DNA is TGTGCTAGTGCCGAGGGCGGCTACGAGCAGTACTTC.

The rearrangement joins TRBV28 to TRBJ2-3; D uncertain. The V and J ends lost 0 bases and 4 bases respectively, with 20 bases between them. The CDR3 extends over 18 amino acids. CDR1 MDHEN and CDR2 SYDVKM come from the germline V gene. The CDR3 is CASSLWATRSPGADTQYF. The CDR3 coding sequence is TGTGCCAGCAGTTTATGGGCGACTCGGAGCCCCGGTGCAGATACGCAGTATTTT. The complete variable domain, with remaining parts taken from reference TRBV28 and TRBJ2-3, reads DVKVTQSSRYLVKRTGEKVFLECVQDMDHENMFWYRQDPGLGLRLIYFSYDVKMKEKGDIPEGYSVSREKKERFSLILESASTNQTSMYLCASSLWATRSPGADTQYFGPGTRLTVL.

The V and J genes are TRBV4-2 and TRBJ1-4; weak D call: TRBD1 (6 bases). The CDR3 totals 17 residues. Looked up from germline, CDR1 is LGHNA and CDR2 is YNFKEQ. The germline V and J ends were trimmed by 5 bases and 0 bases, with 16 bases remaining between them. This CDR3 is CASSGEEDSTTNEKLFF. CDR3 DNA: TGTGCCAGCAGCGGAGAGGAGGACAGCACAACTAATGAAAAACTGTTTTTT.

The chain carries TRBV4-1 and TRBJ2-1, with TRBD2 matching 15 bases. The germline CDR1 and CDR2 sequences are MGHRA and YSYEKL. This CDR3 contains 18 residues. The J segment lost 8 bases and the V segment lost 6 bases, leaving 14 bases of the junction unmatched. CDR3 residues: CASSIPPGTSGRRDEQFF. DNA for the CDR3: TGCGCCAGCAGTATTCCCCCCGGGACTAGCGGGAGGAGGGATGAGCAGTTCTTC.

This chain joins TRBV5-5 and TRBJ2-7; weak D call: TRBD1 (6 bases). This CDR3 is built from 13 residues. V was shortened by 8 bases and J by 2 bases, with 14 bases between the two germline ends. CDR1 SGHKS and CDR2 YYEKEE come from the germline V gene (reference sequence). The chain's CDR3 is CASKTTGTYEQYF. CDR3 sequence (DNA): TGTGCCAGTAAAACTACAGGGACCTACGAGCAGTACTTC.

The chain combines TRBV28 with TRBJ2-7; 10 bases match TRBD1. The junction had 5 bases not matched to a gene; V was cut back by 5 bases and J by 7 bases. The CDR3 contains 13 residues. Germline assignment: CDR1 MDHEN and CDR2 SYDVKM. CDR3: CASSTTGGREQYF. The CDR3 DNA follows: TGTGCCAGCAGTACGACAGGGGGCAGGGAGCAGTACTTC. The variable domain in full, completed from reference TRBV28 and TRBJ2-7, reads DVKVTQSSRYLVKRTGEKVFLECVQDMDHENMFWYRQDPGLGLRLIYFSYDVKMKEKGDIPEGYSVSREKKERFSLILESASTNQTSMYLCASSTTGGREQYFGPGTRLTVT.

The CDR3, as DNA: TGTGCCAGCAGCGTAGATGAGGGAAACACCATATATTTT. Amino acids: CASSVDEGNTIYF. The genes are TRBV9 and TRBJ1-3; no definite D call. Germline V gene lookup returns CDR1 SGDLS and CDR2 YYNGEE. The ends were cut back, 0 bases at V and 4 bases at J, with 5 bases in the middle. This CDR3 contains 13 residues. The full variable domain, in which reference TRBV9 and TRBJ1-3 provide the parts outside the CDR3, is DSGVTQTPKHLITATGQRVTLRCSPRSGDLSVYWYQQSLDQGLQFLIQYYNGEERAKGNILERFSAQQFPDLHSELNLSSLELGDSALYFCASSVDEGNTIYFGEGSWLTVV.

The chain carries TRBV6-6 and TRBJ2-7; D unclear. The germline CDR1 and CDR2 sequences are MNHNY and SVGAGI (reference sequence). CDR3 length: 14 residues. V was pared by 7 bases and J by 0 bases, with 13 bases between. CDR3 in amino acids: CASKNEPSSYEQYF. Written as DNA, the CDR3 is TGTGCCAGCAAAAACGAACCCAGCTCCTACGAGCAGTACTTC.

This chain links TRBV29-1 with TRBJ1-1, with D unresolved. The CDR3 consists of 12 residues. Germline V CDR1 and CDR2: SQVTM, ANQGSEA. The V and J ends lost 6 bases and 3 bases respectively, with 11 bases between them. The CDR3 region has the DNA TGCAGCGTCGATCTCCGGGACACTGAAGCTTTCTTT. Its translation is CSVDLRDTEAFF.

The chain recombines TRBV29-1 with TRBJ1-2, with TRBD1 matching 7 bases. The CDR3 runs 12 residues. Per germline, CDR1 SQVTM and CDR2 ANQGSEA. V was pared by 4 bases and J by 3 bases, with 2 bases of the junction left unmatched. The CDR3 loop reads CSVGTGDYGYTF. CDR3 nucleotides: TGCAGCGTTGGCACAGGGGACTATGGCTACACCTTC.